A single sample is the source of the 28 T cell receptor beta chains below, sequenced in a study of T cell repertoires in cytomegalovirus infection. TCRdb independently ran MiXCR on the reads; one entry per CDR3 protein. This sample has about 490,000 distinct CDR3 sequences, with about 11% found just once. Material: PBMCs. The receptors here all came from a human donor in good health (CMV status not recorded). Some clones in this sample may be carry-over from other donors' samples.

The chain employs TRBV20-1 and TRBJ1-4, with D unclear. The germline V gene encodes CDR1 DFQATT and CDR2 SNEGSKA (reference sequence). This CDR3 comprises 13 residues. V lost 3 bases to trimming and J lost 7 bases, with 12 bases between them. The CDR3 protein is CSASRMPPEKLFF. CDR3 nucleotide sequence: TGCAGTGCTAGCAGGATGCCGCCTGAAAAACTGTTTTTT.

This clonotype has ten or more counts. V is TRBV5-1 and J is TRBJ1-4; a possible D gene is TRBD1 (5 bases). This CDR3 region has 15 residues. The germline V and J ends were trimmed by 4 bases and 5 bases, with 15 bases remaining between them. The V gene's germline CDR1 is SGHRS and CDR2 YFSETQ. The CDR3 DNA reads as TGCGCCAGCAGCCCAGAGGGGACGGGCAATGAAAAACTGTTTTTT. It is translated as CASSPEGTGNEKLFF.

This clonotype has a count of ten or more. This chain links TRBV9 with TRBJ2-1; maybe TRBD2 (6 bases). The CDR3 runs 15 residues. CDR1 and CDR2 (germline): SGDLS, YYNGEE. Trimming took 3 bases from V and 1 from J, leaving 11 bases between them. DNA of the CDR3: TGTGCCAGCAGCGGCAACGGGAGTTCCTACAATGAGCAGTTCTTC. It translates to CASSGNGSSYNEQFF.

This clonotype has ten or more counts. The chain couples TRBV7-9 to TRBJ1-1; possibly TRBD1 for D (5 bases). V was clipped by 5 bases and J by 1 base, with 11 bases between them. Germline V gene sequence: CDR1 SEHNR, CDR2 FQNEAQ (reference sequence). The CDR3 contains 14 residues. The CDR3 is CASSKDGGNTEAFF. The CDR3, as DNA: TGTGCCAGCAGCAAAGACGGGGGGAACACTGAAGCTTTCTTT.

This clonotype was seen repeatedly, ten times or more. The chain combines TRBV5-6 with TRBJ1-2, with TRBD1 as a possible D gene (6 bases). This CDR3 is 15 amino acids long. Germline V gene data show CDR1 as SGHDT and CDR2 as YYEEEE. Trimming shortened V by 4 bases and J by 4 bases, and 17 bases separated the two germline ends. The CDR3 region is CASSPSGQPFYGYTF. CDR3 coding DNA: TGTGCCAGCAGCCCAAGTGGACAGCCCTTCTATGGCTACACCTTC.

This clonotype appeared many times. The chain uses TRBV2 and TRBJ2-2; 7 bases are a match to TRBD1. The V gene's germline CDR1 is SNHLY and CDR2 FYNNEI. The ends lost 2 bases at V and 5 bases at J; junction bases unmatched: 5. This CDR3 spans 15 amino acids. CDR3: CASSENRGPTGELFF. The CDR3 DNA sequence: TGTGCCAGCAGTGAAAACAGGGGCCCAACCGGGGAGCTGTTTTTT.

The V gene is TRBV30, the J gene TRBJ2-1; possible D gene TRBD2, 7 bases. V lost 8 bases and J lost 1, with 18 bases in between. The CDR3 is 15 residues long. Germline V CDR1 and CDR2: GTSNPN, SVGIG (reference sequence). This chain's CDR3 is CASARGLGSYNEQFF. In nucleotides, the CDR3 is TGTGCCAGCGCGCGGGGGCTCGGGTCCTACAATGAGCAGTTCTTC.

This clonotype has at least ten counts. This sequence joins TRBV10-3 and TRBJ1-2, with 10 bases identical to TRBD1. This CDR3 is built from 14 residues. CDR1 is ENHRY and CDR2 is SYGVKD in the germline V gene. V dropped 7 bases and J dropped 3; count of bases not matched to a gene: 5. The CDR3: CAITTGTGDYGYTF. CDR3 nucleotides: TGTGCCATCACCACCGGGACAGGGGACTATGGCTACACCTTC.

This rearrangement joins TRBV7-6 to TRBJ1-1; unclear D gene. V gave up 6 bases and J gave up 1 base, with 9 bases separating them. CDR3 length: 13 amino acids. Germline-derived CDR1 and CDR2 are SGHVS and FNYEAQ. CDR3 nucleotides: TGTGCCAGCAGTACAATTCCGAACACTGAAGCTTTCTTT. Translating gives CASSTIPNTEAFF.

This clonotype showed up many times. The chain uses TRBV2 and TRBJ2-7; no definite D call. Germline values: CDR1 SNHLY, CDR2 FYNNEI. V was pared by 5 bases and J by 4 bases, with 9 bases between. The CDR3 loop spans 12 amino acids. CDR3 sequence: CASSRKGYEQYF. The CDR3, as DNA: TGTGCCAGCAGTCGAAAGGGATACGAGCAGTACTTC.

Here the CDR3 reads CASRPRSEEKLFF. In DNA form, the CDR3 reads TGTGCCAGCAGGCCTCGGAGCGAGGAAAAACTGTTTTTT. This chain connects TRBV28 to TRBJ1-4; D unresolved. With 6 bases removed from V and 8 bases from J, the gap between germline ends came to 13 bases. The CDR3 has 13 residues. From germline, CDR1 is MDHEN and CDR2 SYDVKM.

This clonotype has a count of ten or more. The gene calls are TRBV7-2 and TRBJ2-3; TRBD1 or TRBD2 may be the D gene (5 bases each). The V gene lost 7 bases and the J gene lost 7 bases, with 21 bases spanning the gap. Germline CDR1 is SGHTA and CDR2 is FQGNSA. The CDR3 covers 15 residues. The CDR3 here is CASTLPSGTSNTQYF. CDR3 bases: TGTGCCAGCACCCTCCCGTCCGGGACGTCAAATACGCAGTATTTT.

DNA for the CDR3: TGTGCCAGCAGCCCGTGGGGGGGGCCGGCGTCCTACGAGCAGTACTTC. This sequence encodes CASSPWGGPASYEQYF. The chain couples TRBV5-5 to TRBJ2-7, with D maybe TRBD2 (7 bases). The V and J ends lost 4 bases and 1 base respectively, with 18 bases between them. Germline V gene sequence: CDR1 SGHKS, CDR2 YYEKEE (reference sequence). The CDR3 consists of 16 residues.

This clonotype was observed at least ten times. The chain combines TRBV12-3 or TRBV12-4 with TRBJ2-3; no clear D. The CDR3 contains 12 residues. The ends were cut back, 0 bases at V and 6 bases at J, with 4 bases in the middle. The CDR3 loop reads CASSLAFDTQYF. The CDR3 nucleotides are TGTGCCAGCAGTTTAGCGTTCGATACGCAGTATTTT.

This clonotype was picked up a small number of times. The chain combines TRBV5-4 with TRBJ2-2, with 13 bases fitting TRBD2. V lost 0 bases and J lost 6; bases outside the gene matches: 5. CDR1 SGHNT and CDR2 YYREEE come from the germline V gene (reference sequence). The CDR3 has 17 residues. CDR3 residues: CASSLDGTSGIAGELFF. CDR3 DNA: TGTGCCAGCAGCTTGGACGGGACTAGCGGGATAGCCGGGGAGCTGTTTTTT.

There are a few counts of this clonotype. The chain carries TRBV28 and TRBJ1-5; the match to TRBD1 covers 11 bases. CDR3 length equals 15 residues. Germline CDR1 and CDR2: MDHEN and SYDVKM. Unmatched junction bases numbered 3, after V lost 6 bases and J lost 2 bases. The CDR3 sequence: CASSGTGGGNQPQHF. In nucleotides, the CDR3 is TGTGCCAGCAGCGGGACAGGGGGAGGCAATCAGCCCCAGCATTTT.

The V gene is TRBV20-1, the J gene TRBJ1-5; maybe TRBD1 (6 bases). The germline gives CDR1 DFQATT, CDR2 SNEGSKA (reference sequence). This CDR3 comprises 15 residues. Trimming cost V 3 bases and J 3 bases, with 15 bases left between them. CDR3 sequence reads: CSASPRGGSNQPQHF. In DNA form, the CDR3 reads TGCAGTGCTAGCCCCCGAGGGGGGTCCAATCAGCCCCAGCATTTT.

This clonotype was counted at least ten times. V and J are TRBV18 and TRBJ2-3; D unclear. The ends were cut back, 4 bases at V and 4 bases at J, with 12 bases in the middle. Germline-derived CDR1 and CDR2 are KGHSH and LQKENI. This CDR3 has 14 residues. For the CDR3, the DNA is TGTGCCAGCTCACAGGGTTCGAACCCAGATACGCAGTATTTT. This gives the protein CASSQGSNPDTQYF.

The sample holds many counts of this clonotype. The CDR3 loop is CSVERPEGSTDTQYF. Here the CDR3 DNA reads TGCAGCGTTGAGCGTCCGGAGGGCAGCACAGATACGCAGTATTTT. The chain recombines TRBV29-1 with TRBJ2-3, with a tentative D call TRBD2 (6 bases). V lost 3 bases, J lost 0 bases, and 13 bases lay in between. In germline, CDR1 is SQVTM, CDR2 ANQGSEA. The CDR3 consists of 15 residues.

The chain couples TRBV20-1 to TRBJ2-1, with D uncertain. Between the trimmed V and J ends, which lost 3 bases and 0 bases, there was a span of 15 bases. This CDR3 has 16 residues. The germline CDR1 and CDR2 sequences are DFQATT and SNEGSKA (reference sequence). The CDR3 sequence is CSASLRVLSSYNEQFF. In DNA, the CDR3 is TGCAGTGCTAGTCTTAGGGTACTGAGCTCCTACAATGAGCAGTTCTTC.

The chain uses TRBV19 and TRBJ2-1; 8 bases map to TRBD2. Germline V lookup: CDR1 LNHDA, CDR2 SQIVND (reference sequence). This CDR3 comprises 16 residues. With V trimmed by 5 bases and J by 6 bases, 12 bases remained unmatched. CDR3 sequence (DNA): TGTGCCAGTAGTCCCAGGAGCGGGGGTTTGTTCAATGAGCAGTTCTTC. Residues: CASSPRSGGLFNEQFF.

This clonotype was counted at least ten times. V and J are TRBV7-8 and TRBJ2-5; a possible D gene is TRBD1 (6 bases). From germline, CDR1 is SGHVS and CDR2 FQNEAQ. This CDR3 has 14 residues. V lost 5 bases and J lost 2, with 12 bases in between. DNA of the CDR3: TGTGCCAGCAGCCCTCGGACAGTGCAAGAGACCCAGTACTTC. As protein: CASSPRTVQETQYF.

This clonotype was detected only a few times. The chain links TRBV30 to TRBJ1-4; D is perhaps TRBD1 (6 bases). The ends were cut back, 1 base at V and 7 bases at J, with 13 bases in the middle. CDR1 and CDR2 from the germline V gene are GTSNPN and SVGIG (reference sequence). The CDR3 is 14 amino acids. CDR3 sequence: CAWSGQGLGEKLFF. CDR3 nucleotides: TGTGCCTGGAGTGGGCAGGGGCTCGGTGAAAAACTGTTTTTT. Full variable domain (remainder filled in from reference TRBV30 and TRBJ1-4): SQTIHQWPATLVQPVGSPLSLECTVEGTSNPNLYWYRQAAGRGLQLLFYSVGIGQISSEVPQNLSASRPQDRQFILSSKKLLLSDSGFYLCAWSGQGLGEKLFFGSGTQLSVL.

This clonotype was counted at least ten times. The chain couples TRBV11-1 to TRBJ2-7; possible D gene TRBD1, 8 bases. The V gene lost 2 bases and the J gene lost 5 bases, with 19 bases spanning the gap. Germline assignment: CDR1 SGHAT and CDR2 FQDESV (reference sequence). This CDR3 comprises 16 residues. This CDR3 is CASSLSGTGIFHEQYF. CDR3 nucleotides: TGTGCCAGCAGCTTAAGCGGGACAGGAATATTTCACGAGCAGTACTTC.

This clonotype was observed many times. The chain employs TRBV7-3 and TRBJ2-2; a weak D match, TRBD1 (6 bases). From germline, CDR1 is SGHTA and CDR2 FQGTGA. CDR3 length: 15 residues. The V and J ends lost 3 bases and 2 bases respectively, with 10 bases between them. The CDR3 bases are TGTGCCAGCAGCTTTACGGGGACAAACACCGGGGAGCTGTTTTTT. Its translation is CASSFTGTNTGELFF.

With respect to this clonotype: A read error may explain this, as a much larger clone is one base away. The chain links TRBV5-6 to TRBJ2-1; possible D gene TRBD2, 5 bases. CDR3 length: 12 residues. Per germline, CDR1 SGHDT and CDR2 YYEEEE. CDR3 coding DNA: TGTGTCAGCAGCTCCTCCGGGGATGAGCAGTTCTTC. Translation: CVSSSSGDEQFF.

This clonotype was seen a few times. Compared with germline, one end of the junction differs, possibly owing to a read error. The chain couples TRBV5-1 to TRBJ1-5, with 11 bases lining up with TRBD1. Germline values: CDR1 SGHRS, CDR2 YFSETQ. This CDR3 is built from 15 residues. The DNA of the CDR3 is TGCGCCAGCCGCTTAGGACAGGGGGCGGGTCAGCCCCAGCATTTT. Encoded protein: CASRLGQGAGQPQHF.

This clonotype was detected ten times or more. The V and J genes are TRBV7-9 and TRBJ2-6; D may be TRBD2 (6 bases). Germline lookup yields CDR1 SEHNR and CDR2 FQNEAQ (reference sequence). Trimming stripped 5 bases from V and 0 bases from J, with 17 bases between. The CDR3 extends over 18 amino acids. The CDR3 nucleotides are TGTGCCAGCAGCCACTTGGGGACTTCCTTCTCTGGGGCCAACGTCCTGACTTTC. Translation: CASSHLGTSFSGANVLTF.